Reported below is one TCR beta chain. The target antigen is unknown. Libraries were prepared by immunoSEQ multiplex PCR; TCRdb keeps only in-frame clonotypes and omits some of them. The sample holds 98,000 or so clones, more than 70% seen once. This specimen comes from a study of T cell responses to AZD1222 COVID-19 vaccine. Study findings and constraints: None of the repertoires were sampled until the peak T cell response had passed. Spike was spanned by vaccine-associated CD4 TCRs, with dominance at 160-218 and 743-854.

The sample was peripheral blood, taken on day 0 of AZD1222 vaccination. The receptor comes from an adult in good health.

As DNA, the CDR3 is TGTGCCAGCAGTTTATTGGGGAACTATGGCTACACCTTC. Protein: CASSLLGNYGYTF. The chain joins TRBV12-3 or TRBV12-4 to TRBJ1-2; D is unresolved. V was shortened by 2 bases and J by 2 bases, with 6 bases between the two germline ends. The CDR3 runs 13 residues.